These 10 T cell receptor beta chains were sequenced from one sample in a study of OX40 agonist ivuxolimab in advanced cancers. Assay: immunoSEQ multiplex PCR; the TCRdb copy retains only in-frame clones and omits some. The sample has about 50,000 clones; about 81% are singletons. The sample consisted of CD4+ or CD8+ T cells sorted from blood, taken in a trial of the OX40 agonist ivuxolimab. All receptors come from an adult with an advanced solid tumor such as melanoma, head and neck, liver or kidney cancer.

The chain recombines TRBV19 with TRBJ1-4; D possibly corresponds to TRBD1 (6 bases). V lost 11 bases and J lost 6, with 16 bases in between. Germline assignment: CDR1 LNHDA and CDR2 SQIVND (reference sequence). This CDR3 has 13 residues. The CDR3 sequence is CACSGTRHEKLFF. The CDR3 DNA reads as TGTGCCTGTTCAGGGACACGTCATGAAAAACTGTTTTTT.

The chain joins TRBV9 to TRBJ2-2; D perhaps matches TRBD1 (6 bases). CDR1 is SGDLS and CDR2 is YYNGEE in the germline V gene. With 1 base removed from V and 5 bases from J, the gap between germline ends came to 15 bases. This CDR3 is built from 16 residues. CDR3 protein: CASSVRGREKTGELFF. The CDR3 region has the DNA TGTGCCAGCAGCGTAAGGGGGAGAGAGAAAACCGGGGAGCTGTTTTTT.

The CDR3 sequence is CASSYALTAGELFF. The CDR3 coding sequence is TGTGCCAGCAGTTACGCCCTCACAGCCGGGGAGCTGTTTTTT. The chain is built from TRBV6-6 and TRBJ2-2; no reliable D call. Trimming shortened V by 2 bases and J by 6 bases, and 10 bases separated the two germline ends. Looked up from germline, CDR1 is MNHNY and CDR2 is SVGAGI (reference sequence). The CDR3 loop spans 14 amino acids.

DNA of the CDR3: TGTGCCATCGCAAGGAACTCCTACGAGCAGTACTTC. Translated: CAIARNSYEQYF. V and J are TRBV10-3 and TRBJ2-7; no definite D call. Per germline, CDR1 ENHRY and CDR2 SYGVKD. The CDR3 sequence is 12 residues long. V lost 8 bases to trimming and J lost 0 bases, with 8 bases between them.

The table lists this clone with a few counts. V usage is TRBV7-2 and J usage is TRBJ2-7; maybe TRBD2 (5 bases). Germline CDR1 reads SGHTA; CDR2 reads FQGNSA. The CDR3 contains 14 residues. V was trimmed by 4 bases and J by 3 bases, leaving 13 bases between them. The CDR3 nucleotides read TGTGCCAGCAGCTGGTTAGCGCGAGACTACGAGCAGTACTTC. Its protein is CASSWLARDYEQYF.

The chain joins TRBV7-8 to TRBJ2-1; 11 bases are shared with TRBD2. The length of the CDR3 is 17 residues. J lost 7 bases, V lost 6 bases, and 14 bases had no gene match. Germline loops: CDR1 SGHVS, CDR2 FQNEAQ. This CDR3 is CASRSLATSGRFNEQFF. DNA of the CDR3: TGTGCCAGCAGGTCCTTAGCCACTAGCGGGAGATTTAATGAGCAGTTCTTC.

The chain carries TRBV19 and TRBJ1-1; D remains ambiguous. From germline, CDR1 is LNHDA and CDR2 SQIVND (reference sequence). The V end was cut by 3 bases, the J end by 4 bases, with 15 bases between. This CDR3 comprises 15 residues. The CDR3 nucleotides are TGTGCCAGTAGTATGCAGAGAAGTCGGTTCACTGAAGCTTTCTTT. It encodes CASSMQRSRFTEAFF.

This chain links TRBV25-1 with TRBJ2-2; the D gene is possibly TRBD2 (5 bases). V dropped 7 bases and J dropped 8 bases, with 20 bases sitting between them. This CDR3 is built from 15 residues. CDR1 MGHDK and CDR2 SYGVNS come from the germline V gene. CDR3: CASTPGLGSGGELFF. CDR3 nucleotides: TGTGCCAGCACCCCCGGACTCGGCTCGGGGGGGGAGCTGTTTTTT.

The chain carries TRBV5-6 and TRBJ2-7; D unresolved. The CDR3 extends over 14 amino acids. Germline CDR1 reads SGHDT; CDR2 reads YYEEEE. Trimming took off 1 base at V and 1 base at J, with 9 bases between the two ends. The CDR3, as DNA: TGTGCCAGCAGCTTGAGACCTAGTTCCTACGAGCAGTACTTC. Translation: CASSLRPSSYEQYF.

The chain employs TRBV7-2 and TRBJ1-2; TRBD1 is a possible D gene (5 bases). The CDR3 is made up of 14 amino acids. V dropped 5 bases and J dropped 4 bases, with 14 bases sitting between them. Germline assignment: CDR1 SGHTA and CDR2 FQGNSA. CDR3 region: CASSGYGTPYGYTF. The CDR3, as DNA: TGTGCCAGCAGCGGCTACGGGACGCCCTATGGCTACACCTTC. The full variable domain, its missing parts supplied by reference TRBV7-2 and TRBJ1-2, is GAGVSQSPSNKVTEKGKDVELRCDPISGHTALYWYRQSLGQGLEFLIYFQGNSAPDKSGLPSDRFSAERTGGSVSTLTIQRTQQEDSAVYLCASSGYGTPYGYTFGSGTRLTVV.